This T cell receptor (beta chain) was documented in a study of blood T cell repertoires in COVID-19. Sequencing used immunoSEQ multiplex PCR; TCRdb keeps in-frame clones, though not all of them. This sample yields a few hundred thousand clones, of which roughly 90% are seen a single time; about 3% belongs to the top ten. Germline assignment: CDR1 MGHDK and CDR2 SYGVNS. The CDR3 has 14 residues. V lost 2 bases and J lost 5, with 12 bases in between. This clone showed up just once. V usage is TRBV25-1 and J usage is TRBJ1-1, with D perhaps TRBD1 (6 bases). The receptor's source is a woman under 40 with COVID-19, enrolled during active disease. Input material: peripheral blood. The CDR3 nucleotides read TGTGCCAGCAGTGAAGGGGGGGGGCGGACTGAAGCTTTCTTT. Protein sequence: CASSEGGGRTEAFF.